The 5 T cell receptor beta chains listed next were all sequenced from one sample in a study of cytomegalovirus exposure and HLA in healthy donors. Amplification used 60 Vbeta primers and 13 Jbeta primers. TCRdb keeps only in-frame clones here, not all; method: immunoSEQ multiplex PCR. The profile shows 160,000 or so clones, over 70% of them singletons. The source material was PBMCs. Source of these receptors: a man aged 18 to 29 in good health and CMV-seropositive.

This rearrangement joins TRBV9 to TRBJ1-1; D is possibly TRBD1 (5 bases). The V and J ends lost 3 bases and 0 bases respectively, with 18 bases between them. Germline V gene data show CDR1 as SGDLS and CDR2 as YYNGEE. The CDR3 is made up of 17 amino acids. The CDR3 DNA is TGTGCCAGCAGCGCTGGGGCGGGGGGAAACATGAACACTGAAGCTTTCTTT. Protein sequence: CASSAGAGGNMNTEAFF.

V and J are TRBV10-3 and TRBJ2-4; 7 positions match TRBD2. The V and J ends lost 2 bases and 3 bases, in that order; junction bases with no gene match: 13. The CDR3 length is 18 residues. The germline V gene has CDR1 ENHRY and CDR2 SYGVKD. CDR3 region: CAISEALDGRGIKNIQYF. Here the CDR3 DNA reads TGTGCCATCAGTGAGGCTTTGGATGGGCGGGGGATCAAAAACATTCAGTACTTC.

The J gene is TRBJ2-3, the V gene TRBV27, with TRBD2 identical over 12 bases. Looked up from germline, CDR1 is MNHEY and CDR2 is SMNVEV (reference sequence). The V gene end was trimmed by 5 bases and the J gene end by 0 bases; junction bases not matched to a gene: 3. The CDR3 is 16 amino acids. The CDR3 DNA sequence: TGTGCCAGCAGTCTCGGACTAGCGGGAAGCACAGATACGCAGTATTTT. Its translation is CASSLGLAGSTDTQYF.

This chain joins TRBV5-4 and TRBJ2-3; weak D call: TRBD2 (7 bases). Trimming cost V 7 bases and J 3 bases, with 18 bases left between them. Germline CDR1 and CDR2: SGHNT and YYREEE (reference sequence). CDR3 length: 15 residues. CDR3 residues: CASRSGGRRTDTQYF. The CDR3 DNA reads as TGTGCCAGCCGATCCGGGGGGCGGCGAACAGATACGCAGTATTTT.

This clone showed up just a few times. CDR3 sequence reads: CATRRTGASYEQYF. The DNA for the CDR3 is TGTGCCACCAGAAGGACAGGGGCCTCCTACGAGCAGTACTTC. The chain has TRBV6-5 and TRBJ2-7, with 9 bases aligning to TRBD1. The CDR3 contains 14 residues. Germline CDR1 is MNHEY and CDR2 is SVGAGI. The J segment lost 0 bases and the V segment lost 10 bases, leaving 7 bases of the junction unmatched.